This T cell receptor (beta chain) was sequenced in a study of tumor and adjacent non-tumor tissue in lung cancer (dated by TCRdb to the late 2010s). Study-level background: The cohort included around eleven adenocarcinoma, a couple of squamous cell carcinoma and 1 small cell lung cancer patients. Ages among the roughly 15 patients ranged from roughly 30 to 76 years, there were about ten men and 5 women, and disease was at TNM stage I to III. Sequencing produced fewer than 150,000,000 productive TCRbeta reads in total, an average of around 4.2 million reads per sample. The study compared bulk TCRbeta repertoires from lung tumor tissue and matched distant non-tumor lung tissue of under 16 lung cancer patients. For each patient, one tumor sample and one normal lung sample were taken, giving a few dozen paired specimens that underwent TCRbeta CDR3 sequencing. Here is what the overall study found, with its caveats: TCR diversity (inverse Simpson) was significantly higher in tumor than in normal lung tissue (roughly 430 vs 170, P = 0.0075, Mann-Whitney U test). Only approximately 14 patients were in the cohort, and the authors stated that larger samples and more detailed clinical data are needed. Significantly higher TCR diversity was found in younger patients, and higher tumor TCR diversity was associated with shorter overall and disease-free survival. The top 100 clones made up a significantly larger cumulative share of the repertoire in normal lung than in tumor tissue. Because peripheral blood was not sequenced, the blood TCRbeta repertoires of the lung cancer patients in the study went unexamined. The methods do not name the sequencing platform or mention unique molecular identifiers.

The CDR1 and CDR2 encoded by the germline V gene (reference sequence) are MNHNY and SVGAGI. V and J are truncated by 7 bases and 3 bases respectively, leaving an intervening sequence of 16 bases. The CDR3 runs 14 residues from the cysteine to the phenylalanine. Only the CDR3 DNA is retained, 42 bases long and in frame from the first base. RNA was extracted from bulk unsorted tissue and checked for quality with a NanoDrop ND-1000 and an Agilent 2100. All donors had newly diagnosed lung cancer, had not received prior chemotherapy, and were admitted for thoracic surgery in China between August and November 2014. Patients with previous radiotherapy or chemotherapy, or with another concurrent cancer, were excluded from the study. Pieces of surgical tissue measuring about 1-2 cm3 were kept in RNAlater solution and stored at -80 degrees C until use. Libraries were constructed by multiplex PCR. Instrument on record: Illumina HiSeq 2500. TCRbeta libraries were built by three rounds of nested PCR using primers (Table S4), following protocols modified from ARM-PCR. Before sequencing, PCR products in the 200-500 bp range were cut out of the gel and cleaned up using the QIAquick gel extraction kit. As for the authors' bioinformatics: Reads were cleaned with Trimmomatic, merged with FLASH into complete CDR3 sequences, and assigned to V(D)J germline segments with MiTCR. Clonal diversity was computed as the inverse Simpson's index with VDJtools. A read counted as productive if the sequence was in-frame and lacked a premature stop codon. TCRdb trimmed public reads at Q25 via fastp, called clones via MiXCR and kept in-frame beta chains. When rows share a CDR3 protein, they turn into one entry using the most common DNA and genes. The V and J calls were determined by TCRdb, not by the authors. In all, the sample holds tens of thousands of distinct CDR3 sequences, and under 80% of those were seen once. Clones ranked in the top ten supply approximately 12% of the sample.

As for this clonotype: Its antigen has not been determined. Base qualities are missing; no much larger clone stands one base away.

This receptor was taken from a woman aged 50 to 60 with non-small cell lung cancer. Material: lung tumor tissue. The receptor chain draws on TRBV6-6 and TRBJ2-7; a tentative D match to TRBD2 spans 6 bases. For the CDR3, the sequence is CASTTWDSLYEQYF. The DNA reads as follows: TGTGCCAGCACCACATGGGACTCCCTCTACGAGCAGTACTTC.